This is a list of T cell receptor beta chains from one sample in a study of T-cell reconstitution after alpha-beta-depleted transplantation in children. TCRdb analysed the PCR reads with MiXCR anew, one entry per CDR3 protein. The table has over 150,000 distinct CDR3 sequences, about 6% seen once. Sequencing used PBMCs, obtained before TCRalphabeta/CD19-depleted stem cell transplant. These receptors all stem from a girl younger than two with combined immunodeficiency, due to receive a stem cell transplant. CDR3s include the opening cysteine and the closing phenylalanine or tryptophan. The D gene is left open where the match is weak. Clone sizes are given selectively: once, few, many, or a class where the clone is expanded.

d_gene	v_gene	abundance	j_gene	CDR3aa	CDR3nt
NA	TRBV7-8	many	TRBJ2-2	CASSLGLVATGELFF	TGTGCCAGCAGCTTAGGGTTGGTAGCCACCGGGGAGCTGTTTTTT
NA	TRBV3-1	many	TRBJ1-5	CASSQDTNQPQHF	TGTGCCAGCAGCCAAGACACAAATCAGCCCCAGCATTTT
NA	TRBV5-1	many	TRBJ1-2	CASSFDLGYGYTF	TGCGCCAGCAGCTTCGACCTTGGCTATGGCTACACCTTC
TRBD2	TRBV7-8	NA	TRBJ2-1	CASQVWGGTYNEQFF	TGTGCCAGCCAAGTGTGGGGGGGGACCTACAATGAGCAGTTCTTC
TRBD1	TRBV20-1	NA	TRBJ1-1	CSATVQGVDTEAFF	TGCAGTGCTACGGTACAGGGGGTGGACACTGAAGCTTTCTTT
TRBD2	TRBV3-1	many	TRBJ2-2	CASSQGDLTSAGELFF	TGTGCCAGCAGCCAAGGGGACCTTACTAGCGCCGGGGAGCTGTTTTTT
NA	TRBV10-3	NA	TRBJ2-2	CAINDSAGELFF	TGTGCCATCAATGACTCGGCCGGGGAGCTGTTTTTT
NA	TRBV4-3	many	TRBJ2-6	CASSQEDRTFSGANVLTF	TGCGCCAGCAGCCAAGAGGACAGAACCTTCTCTGGGGCCAACGTCCTGACTTTC
NA	TRBV7-8	NA	TRBJ1-1	CASMPGVTEAFF	TGTGCCAGCATGCCAGGGGTTACTGAAGCTTTCTTT
NA	TRBV9	many	TRBJ2-3	CASAETSYLDTQYF	TGTGCCAGTGCGGAGACCTCGTATTTGGATACGCAGTATTTT
NA	TRBV20-1	NA	TRBJ2-1	CSASALGGTEYNEQFF	TGCAGTGCTAGTGCTCTTGGGGGGACAGAGTACAATGAGCAGTTCTTC
NA	TRBV14	many	TRBJ2-7	CASSPSGVGEQYF	TGTGCCAGCAGCCCCTCGGGGGTCGGCGAGCAGTACTTC
NA	TRBV4-3	many	TRBJ2-1	CASSQDADRLYNEQFF	TGCGCCAGCAGCCAAGATGCGGACCGACTGTACAATGAGCAGTTCTTC
NA	TRBV9	NA	TRBJ1-2	CASSVAGPQDGYTF	TGTGCCAGCAGCGTAGCGGGGCCTCAGGATGGCTACACCTTC
NA	TRBV7-3	many	TRBJ2-5	CASSLSVGETQYF	TGTGCCAGCAGCTTAAGCGTCGGGGAGACCCAGTACTTC
NA	TRBV5-1	NA	TRBJ1-3	CASSLGHDSTGNTIYF	TGCGCCAGCAGCTTGGGGCACGACAGCACTGGAAACACCATATATTTT
TRBD2	TRBV5-4	many	TRBJ2-3	CASSARTSGITDTQYF	TGTGCCAGCAGCGCCCGGACTAGCGGTATCACAGATACGCAGTATTTT
NA	TRBV27	many	TRBJ2-7	CASSLSGVGDPSYEQYF	TGTGCCAGCAGTTTATCCGGGGTGGGAGACCCTTCCTACGAGCAGTACTTC
NA	TRBV12-3/TRBV12-4	many	TRBJ2-1	CASSLWGSTYNEQFF	TGTGCCAGCAGTTTATGGGGGTCCACCTACAATGAGCAGTTCTTC
NA	TRBV10-3	many	TRBJ2-4	CAISRTAPSKNIQYF	TGTGCCATCAGTCGGACAGCCCCCTCCAAAAACATTCAGTACTTC
NA	TRBV5-1	many	TRBJ2-2	CASSLVTGLGAPGELFF	TGCGCCAGCAGCTTGGTCACCGGACTGGGGGCTCCCGGGGAGCTGTTTTTT
TRBD2	TRBV12-3/TRBV12-4	many	TRBJ2-2	CASSFGTSGSTGELFF	TGTGCCAGCAGTTTTGGGACTAGCGGGAGCACCGGGGAGCTGTTTTTT
NA	TRBV29-1	many	TRBJ2-3	CSVEIDSAGTDTQYF	TGCAGCGTTGAAATTGACAGCGCAGGCACAGATACGCAGTATTTT
NA	TRBV20-1	many	TRBJ1-5	CSARIGGDQPQHF	TGCAGTGCTAGGATTGGGGGGGATCAGCCCCAGCATTTT